What follows are 2 T cell receptor beta chains derived from one specimen sequenced in a study of blood T cells in healthy people across ages. A second 7 to 11 cycle PCR used barcoded and J-beta primers. TCRdb re-called the 5' RACE reads with MiXCR, one entry per CDR3 protein. The sample lists about 900,000 distinct CDR3 sequences; approximately 49% were seen once. Input material: blood. These TCRs come from a man younger than 40 in good health.

Concerning this clonotype: At one end the junction does not follow the germline gene, possibly because of a read error. The chain employs TRBV6-1 and TRBJ2-5; the D gene is possibly TRBD2 (5 bases). The CDR3 length is 13 residues. The germline gives CDR1 MNHNS, CDR2 SASEGT. Here the CDR3 DNA reads TGTGCCCGCAGGTCAAACGAGGGAGAGACCCAGTACTTC. This gives the protein CARRSNEGETQYF.

This sequence joins TRBV7-9 and TRBJ1-1; D may be TRBD1 (5 bases). Germline CDR1 and CDR2: SEHNR and FQNEAQ (reference sequence). The CDR3 extends over 12 amino acids. Trimming took off 6 bases at V and 8 bases at J, with 13 bases between the two ends. CDR3 region: CASRYTRGEAFF. CDR3 sequence (DNA): TGTGCCAGCAGGTATACGAGGGGAGAAGCTTTCTTT.